This entry describes one T cell receptor (beta chain). The data belong to a study of blood T cell repertoires in COVID-19. Germline CDR1 SGHTA, CDR2 FQGNSA. The CDR3 consists of 14 residues. V shed 1 base and J 5 bases; nucleotides not matched to a gene: 3. As originally analysed: Reference gene primer amplification gave estimated nucleated cell counts. TCRdb keeps only in-frame clones here, not all; method: immunoSEQ multiplex PCR. D and trimming were read from the DNA, whereas the V and J calls and clone size are those reported in that table. The data show around 150,000 clones, roughly 85% seen once.

The V call is TRBV7-2, the J call TRBJ1-2, with 8 bases aligning to TRBD1. Specimen: peripheral blood. The TCR originated in a human donor with acute or convalescent COVID-19. The donor label of this sample is uncertain. Written as DNA, the CDR3 is TGTGCCAGCAGCTTAGGACAGGGGACTTATGGCTACACCTTC. The encoded protein is CASSLGQGTYGYTF.